A single sample gave rise to the 6 T cell receptor beta chains below, sequenced in a study of graft-versus-host responses after intestinal transplantation. These receptors' targets are unknown. Repertoires were generated with immunoSEQ multiplex PCR, while TCRdb's copy carries only in-frame clones and drops some. The table includes 96,000 or so clones, more than 85% detected once. Specimen: unstimulated CD4+ T cells sorted from spleen or lymph node cells, collected before intestinal transplant. The source of these receptors is a human donor who received an intestinal transplant.

With regard to this clone: At the DNA level, this CDR3 is encoded by other sequences in the same sample as well. The V call is TRBV6-6, the J call TRBJ2-3; TRBD1 might be the D (6 bases). The CDR3 totals 14 residues. Germline CDR1 is MNHNY and CDR2 is SVGAGI (reference sequence). V was clipped by 1 base and J by 6 bases, with 11 bases between them. In DNA, the CDR3 is TGTGCCAGCAGTTACTTGGGTACAGGGGATACGCAGTATTTT. It encodes CASSYLGTGDTQYF.

The rearrangement uses TRBV9 and TRBJ2-3; 12 bases line up with TRBD2. This CDR3 spans 19 amino acids. Germline CDR1 and CDR2: SGDLS and YYNGEE. The trim removed 0 bases at V and 0 bases at J, leaving 8 bases unmatched. CDR3 bases: TGTGCCAGCAGCGTAGGGAGGACTAGCGGGGCACTTAGCACAGATACGCAGTATTTT. This encodes CASSVGRTSGALSTDTQYF.

This clone has just one count. The V and J genes are TRBV5-1 and TRBJ2-1; 7 bases align to TRBD1. The CDR3 is 14 residues long. Germline V gene sequence: CDR1 SGHRS, CDR2 YFSETQ. The V segment lost 0 bases and the J segment 8 bases; nucleotides outside the gene matches: 5. The CDR3 DNA sequence: TGCGCCAGCAGCTTGGGTTGGACAGGTCATGAGCAGTTCTTC. Residues: CASSLGWTGHEQFF.

This chain links TRBV7-2 with TRBJ2-3; a weak D match, TRBD2 (7 bases). V gave up 3 bases and J gave up 2 bases, with 12 bases separating them. The germline V gene encodes CDR1 SGHTA and CDR2 FQGNSA. The CDR3 length is 15 residues. The CDR3 bases are TGTGCCAGCAGCTTCTGGGAGGGGGTCACAGATACGCAGTATTTT. It yields the protein CASSFWEGVTDTQYF. The whole variable domain, filled in from reference TRBV7-2 and TRBJ2-3, reads GAGVSQSPSNKVTEKGKDVELRCDPISGHTALYWYRQSLGQGLEFLIYFQGNSAPDKSGLPSDRFSAERTGGSVSTLTIQRTQQEDSAVYLCASSFWEGVTDTQYFGPGTRLTVL.

This sequence joins TRBV5-1 and TRBJ1-2; 9 bases line up with TRBD1. This CDR3 is 13 amino acids long. With V trimmed by 4 bases and J by 5 bases, 3 bases remained unmatched. CDR1 is SGHRS, CDR2 YFSETQ, per germline. The CDR3 region is CASSPGTGYGYTF. DNA of the CDR3: TGCGCCAGCAGCCCCGGGACAGGGTATGGCTACACCTTC. Full variable domain (rest looked up from reference TRBV5-1 and TRBJ1-2): KAGVTQTPRYLIKTRGQQVTLSCSPISGHRSVSWYQQTPGQGLQFLFEYFSETQRNKGNFPGRFSGRQFSNSRSEMNVSTLELGDSALYLCASSPGTGYGYTFGSGTRLTVV.

The chain joins TRBV6-5 to TRBJ1-2; D not resolved. CDR3 length: 14 amino acids. V lost 0 bases, J lost 7 bases, and 12 bases lay in between. CDR1 and CDR2 from the germline V gene are MNHEY and SVGAGI. The CDR3 protein is CASSYSSGRGGYTF. The CDR3 bases are TGTGCCAGCAGTTACTCGAGCGGCCGCGGTGGCTACACCTTC.